Each of the 7 T cell receptor beta chains below was sequenced from the same sample in a study of CD8 T cells in Susac syndrome. The RNA input was roughly 0.45 to 1 ug, and it was reverse transcribed with random hexamers. From the immunoSEQ multiplex PCR reads, TCRdb called clonotypes with MiXCR, one entry per CDR3 protein. In the table there are about 300,000 distinct CDR3 sequences, about 90% of which are singletons. Material for sequencing was CD4+ T cells from PBMCs. The source of these receptors is a human donor with multiple sclerosis.

The V and J genes are TRBV30 and TRBJ1-3; D ambiguous. Trimming cost V 5 bases and J 0 bases, with 14 bases left between them. The CDR3 has 15 amino acids. Germline lookup yields CDR1 GTSNPN and CDR2 SVGIG (reference sequence). Written as DNA, the CDR3 is TGTGCCTGGTCCGCGGGGTACGGCTCTGGAAACACCATATATTTT. Translating gives CAWSAGYGSGNTIYF.

The chain employs TRBV4-3 and TRBJ2-5; D may correspond to TRBD1 or TRBD2 (5 bases each). The V end lost 0 bases, the J end lost 4 bases, and 6 bases lay between the germline ends. The CDR3 extends over 13 amino acids. The germline gives CDR1 LGHNA, CDR2 YSLEER. The CDR3 DNA follows: TGCGCCAGCAGCCAAGATGGGGGAGAGACCCAGTACTTC. Translating gives CASSQDGGETQYF.

The V gene is TRBV4-3, the J gene TRBJ2-1, with TRBD1 identical over 11 bases. Germline loops: CDR1 LGHNA, CDR2 YSLEER. This CDR3 has 17 amino acids. Trimming at V came to 6 bases and at J to 2 bases, leaving 9 bases not matched to a gene. CDR3 sequence: CASSYTVGQGAYNEQFF. The CDR3 DNA follows: TGCGCCAGCAGTTACACGGTGGGACAGGGGGCCTACAATGAGCAGTTCTTC.

V usage is TRBV11-2 and J usage is TRBJ2-3; TRBD1 matches at 8 bases. Germline loops: CDR1 SGHAT, CDR2 FQNNGV. With V trimmed by 5 bases and J by 4 bases, 11 bases remained unmatched. This CDR3 spans 16 amino acids. For the CDR3, the DNA is TGTGCCAGCAGCCGCCAGGGGGCGGGGAGCGCAGATACGCAGTATTTT. Encoded protein: CASSRQGAGSADTQYF.

This clonotype has more than one count but fewer than ten. The chain is built from TRBV5-1 and TRBJ1-1; D call uncertain. Germline assignment: CDR1 SGHRS and CDR2 YFSETQ. The CDR3 length is 13 residues. The V end lost 0 bases, the J end lost 1 base, and 4 bases lay between the germline ends. This CDR3 reads CASSLDPNTEAFF. The CDR3 DNA reads TGCGCCAGCAGCTTGGATCCGAACACTGAAGCTTTCTTT.

The V gene is TRBV24-1, the J gene TRBJ2-5; 10 bases align to TRBD1. Germline CDR1 and CDR2: KGHDR and SFDVKD. V lost 4 bases, J lost 5 bases, and 9 bases stayed unmatched. The CDR3 is made up of 16 amino acids. The CDR3 DNA follows: TGTGCCACCAGTGAATTGGGACAGGGGACGTCGGAGACCCAGTACTTC. Amino acid sequence: CATSELGQGTSETQYF.

This chain joins TRBV18 and TRBJ1-2, with TRBD1 matching over 8 bases. Trimming cost V 3 bases and J 2 bases; bases outside gene matches: 5. The germline V gene encodes CDR1 KGHSH and CDR2 LQKENI. The CDR3 sequence is 15 residues long. The chain's CDR3 is CASSPGQGANYGYTF. CDR3 sequence (DNA): TGTGCCAGCTCACCTGGCCAGGGGGCGAACTATGGCTACACCTTC.